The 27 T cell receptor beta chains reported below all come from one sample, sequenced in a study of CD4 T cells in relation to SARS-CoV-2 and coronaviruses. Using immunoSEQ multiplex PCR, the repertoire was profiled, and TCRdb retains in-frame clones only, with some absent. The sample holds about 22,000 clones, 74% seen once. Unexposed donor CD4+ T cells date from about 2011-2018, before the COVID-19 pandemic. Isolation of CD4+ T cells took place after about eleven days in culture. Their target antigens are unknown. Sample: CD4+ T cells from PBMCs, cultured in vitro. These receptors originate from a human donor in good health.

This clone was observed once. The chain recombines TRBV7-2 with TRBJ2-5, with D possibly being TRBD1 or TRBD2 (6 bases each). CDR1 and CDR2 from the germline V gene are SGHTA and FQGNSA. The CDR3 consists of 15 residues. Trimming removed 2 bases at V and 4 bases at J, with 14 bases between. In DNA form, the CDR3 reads TGTGCCAGCAGCTTAAATGGGGGGCTTGGAGAGACCCAGTACTTC. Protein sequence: CASSLNGGLGETQYF.

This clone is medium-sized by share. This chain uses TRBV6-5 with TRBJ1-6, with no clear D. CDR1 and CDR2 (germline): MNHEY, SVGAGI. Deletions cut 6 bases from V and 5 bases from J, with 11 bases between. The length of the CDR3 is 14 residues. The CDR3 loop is CASRPGSNNSPLHF. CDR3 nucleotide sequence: TGTGCCAGCAGGCCGGGATCCAATAATTCACCCCTCCACTTT.

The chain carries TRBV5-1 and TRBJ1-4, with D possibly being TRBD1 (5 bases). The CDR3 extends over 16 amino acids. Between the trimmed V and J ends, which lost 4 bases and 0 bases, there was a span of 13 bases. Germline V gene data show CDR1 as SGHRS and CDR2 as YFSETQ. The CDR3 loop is CASSAGVGPTNEKLFF. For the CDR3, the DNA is TGCGCCAGCAGCGCCGGAGTGGGGCCAACTAATGAAAAACTGTTTTTT. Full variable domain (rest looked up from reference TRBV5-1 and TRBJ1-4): KAGVTQTPRYLIKTRGQQVTLSCSPISGHRSVSWYQQTPGQGLQFLFEYFSETQRNKGNFPGRFSGRQFSNSRSEMNVSTLELGDSALYLCASSAGVGPTNEKLFFGSGTQLSVL.

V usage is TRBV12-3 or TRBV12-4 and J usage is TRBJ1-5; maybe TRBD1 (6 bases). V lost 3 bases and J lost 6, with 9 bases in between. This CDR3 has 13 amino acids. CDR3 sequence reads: CASSFGGAQPQHF. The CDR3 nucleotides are TGTGCCAGCAGTTTTGGGGGGGCTCAGCCCCAGCATTTT.

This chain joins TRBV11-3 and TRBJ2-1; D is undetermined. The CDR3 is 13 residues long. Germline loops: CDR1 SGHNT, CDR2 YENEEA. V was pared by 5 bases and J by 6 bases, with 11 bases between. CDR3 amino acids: CASSLAGPNEQFF. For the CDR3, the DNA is TGTGCCAGCAGCCTGGCAGGACCCAATGAGCAGTTCTTC. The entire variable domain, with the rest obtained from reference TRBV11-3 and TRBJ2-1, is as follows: EAGVVQSPRYKIIEKKQPVAFWCNPISGHNTLYWYLQNLGQGPELLIRYENEEAVDDSQLPKDRFSAERLKGVDSTLKIQPAELGDSAVYLCASSLAGPNEQFFGPGTRLTVL.

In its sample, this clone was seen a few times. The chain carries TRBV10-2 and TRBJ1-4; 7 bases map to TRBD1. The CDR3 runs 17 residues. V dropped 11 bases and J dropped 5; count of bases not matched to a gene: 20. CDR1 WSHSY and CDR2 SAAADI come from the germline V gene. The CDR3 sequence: CAGTDRVGTEGNEKLFF. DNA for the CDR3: TGCGCCGGAACCGACCGGGTTGGGACAGAAGGAAATGAAAAACTGTTTTTT.

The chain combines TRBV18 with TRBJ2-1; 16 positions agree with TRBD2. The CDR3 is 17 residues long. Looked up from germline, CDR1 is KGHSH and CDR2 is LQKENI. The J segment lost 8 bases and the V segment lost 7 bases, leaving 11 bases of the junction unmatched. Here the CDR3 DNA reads TGTGCCAGCTTCGGGACTAGCGGGAGGGCCACGAAGGATGAGCAGTTCTTC. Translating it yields CASFGTSGRATKDEQFF.

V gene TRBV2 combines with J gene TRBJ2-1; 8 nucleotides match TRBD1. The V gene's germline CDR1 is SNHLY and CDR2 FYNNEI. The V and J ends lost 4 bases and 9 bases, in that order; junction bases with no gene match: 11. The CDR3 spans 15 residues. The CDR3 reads CASSASRTGLAEQFF. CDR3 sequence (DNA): TGTGCCAGCAGTGCGTCAAGGACAGGGCTAGCTGAGCAGTTCTTC.

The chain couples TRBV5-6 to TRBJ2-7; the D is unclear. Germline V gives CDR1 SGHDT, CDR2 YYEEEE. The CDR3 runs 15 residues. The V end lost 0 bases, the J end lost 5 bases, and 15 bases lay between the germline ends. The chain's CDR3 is CASSLDSPILHEQYF. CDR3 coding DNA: TGTGCCAGCAGCTTGGATTCTCCTATTCTCCACGAGCAGTACTTC.

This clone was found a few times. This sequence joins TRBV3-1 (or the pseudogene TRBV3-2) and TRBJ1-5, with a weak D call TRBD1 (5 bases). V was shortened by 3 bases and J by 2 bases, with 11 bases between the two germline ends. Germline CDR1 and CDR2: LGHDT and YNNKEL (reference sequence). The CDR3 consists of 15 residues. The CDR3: CASSQGVGGNQPQHF. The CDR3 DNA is TGTGCCAGCAGCCAGGGGGTTGGGGGCAATCAGCCCCAGCATTTT.

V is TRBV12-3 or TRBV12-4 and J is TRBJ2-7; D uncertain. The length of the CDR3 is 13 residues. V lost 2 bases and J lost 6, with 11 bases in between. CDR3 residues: CASSLPLGSEQYF. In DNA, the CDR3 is TGTGCCAGCAGTTTACCCCTGGGCTCCGAGCAGTACTTC.

The CDR3 DNA reads as TGTGCCAGCAGCTCCTCAGACAGGGGGCGCGGGACTGAAGCTTTCTTT. This codes for CASSSSDRGRGTEAFF. The rearrangement joins TRBV11-2 to TRBJ1-1, with 10 positions matching TRBD1. Per the germline V gene, CDR1 is SGHAT and CDR2 is FQNNGV. Trimming at V came to 4 bases and at J to 5 bases, leaving 10 bases not matched to a gene. The length of the CDR3 is 16 residues.

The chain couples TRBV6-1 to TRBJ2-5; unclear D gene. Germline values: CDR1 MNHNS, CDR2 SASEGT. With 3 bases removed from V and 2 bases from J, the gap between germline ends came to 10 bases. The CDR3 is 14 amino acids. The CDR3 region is CASSDRKGQETQYF. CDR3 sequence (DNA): TGTGCCAGCAGTGACCGCAAGGGTCAAGAGACCCAGTACTTC.

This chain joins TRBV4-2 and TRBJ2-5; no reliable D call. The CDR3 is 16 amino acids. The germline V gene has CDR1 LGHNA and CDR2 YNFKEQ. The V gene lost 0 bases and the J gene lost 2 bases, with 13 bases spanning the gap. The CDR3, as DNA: TGTGCCAGCAGCCAAGATCATCGAGTACTGCAAGAGACCCAGTACTTC. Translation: CASSQDHRVLQETQYF.

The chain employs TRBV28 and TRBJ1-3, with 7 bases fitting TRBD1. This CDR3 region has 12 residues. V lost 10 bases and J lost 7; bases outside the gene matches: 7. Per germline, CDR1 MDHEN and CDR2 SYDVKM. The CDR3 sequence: CATLDRVNTIYF. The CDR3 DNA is TGTGCCACCCTTGACAGGGTGAACACCATATATTTT.

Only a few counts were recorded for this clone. This chain's CDR3 is CASSVTGYGELFF. Here the CDR3 DNA reads TGTGCCAGCAGTGTAACGGGTTACGGGGAGCTGTTTTTT. The V call is TRBV2, the J call TRBJ2-2, with no clear D. Germline values: CDR1 SNHLY, CDR2 FYNNEI. The CDR3 is 13 residues long. The V end was cut by 4 bases, the J end by 7 bases, with 10 bases between.

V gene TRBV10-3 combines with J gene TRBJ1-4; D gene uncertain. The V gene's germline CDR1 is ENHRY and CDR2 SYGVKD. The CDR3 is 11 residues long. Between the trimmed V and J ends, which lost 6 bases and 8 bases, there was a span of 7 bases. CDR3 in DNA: TGTGCCATCAGCGGTGGAGAAAAACTGTTTTTT. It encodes CAISGGEKLFF.

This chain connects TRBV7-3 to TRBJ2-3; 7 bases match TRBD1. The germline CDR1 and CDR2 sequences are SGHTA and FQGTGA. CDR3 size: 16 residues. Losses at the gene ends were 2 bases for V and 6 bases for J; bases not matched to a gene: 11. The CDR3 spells CASSLGQGGVGDTQYF. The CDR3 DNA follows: TGTGCCAGCAGCTTAGGTCAAGGGGGCGTAGGGGATACGCAGTATTTT.

In DNA, the CDR3 is TGTGCCAGCAGTCGTCCGGGACTTACCTCTGGGGCCAACGTCCTGACTTTC. It translates to CASSRPGLTSGANVLTF. The genes are TRBV28 and TRBJ2-6, with a possible D match to TRBD2 (6 bases). Trimming shortened V by 5 bases and J by 0 bases, and 14 bases separated the two germline ends. This CDR3 region has 17 residues. Germline loops: CDR1 MDHEN, CDR2 SYDVKM.

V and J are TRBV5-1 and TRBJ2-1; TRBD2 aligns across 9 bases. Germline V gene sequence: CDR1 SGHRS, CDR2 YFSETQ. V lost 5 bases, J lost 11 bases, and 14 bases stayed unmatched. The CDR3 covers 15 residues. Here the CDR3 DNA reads TGCGCCAGCAGGCTAAGGCCCCCCACTAGCGGGCAGCAGTTCTTC. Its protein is CASRLRPPTSGQQFF.

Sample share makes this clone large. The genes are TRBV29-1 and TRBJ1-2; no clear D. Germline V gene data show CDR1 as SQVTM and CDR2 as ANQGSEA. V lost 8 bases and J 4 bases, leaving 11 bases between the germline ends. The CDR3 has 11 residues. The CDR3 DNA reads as TGCAGCATCCGGGTTGGCTATGGCTACACCTTC. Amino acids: CSIRVGYGYTF.

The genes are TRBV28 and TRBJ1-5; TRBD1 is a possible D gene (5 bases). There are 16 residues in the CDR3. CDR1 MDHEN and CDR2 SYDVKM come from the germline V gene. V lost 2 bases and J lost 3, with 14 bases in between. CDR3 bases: TGTGCCAGCAGTTTAAGAGCAGGCGGGGCCAATCAGCCCCAGCATTTT. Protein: CASSLRAGGANQPQHF.

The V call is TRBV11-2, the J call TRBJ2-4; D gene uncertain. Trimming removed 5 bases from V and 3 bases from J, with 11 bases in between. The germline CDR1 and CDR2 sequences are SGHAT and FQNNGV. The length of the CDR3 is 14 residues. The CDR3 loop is CASSRTWGKNIQYF. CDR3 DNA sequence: TGTGCCAGCAGCCGTACGTGGGGCAAAAACATTCAGTACTTC.

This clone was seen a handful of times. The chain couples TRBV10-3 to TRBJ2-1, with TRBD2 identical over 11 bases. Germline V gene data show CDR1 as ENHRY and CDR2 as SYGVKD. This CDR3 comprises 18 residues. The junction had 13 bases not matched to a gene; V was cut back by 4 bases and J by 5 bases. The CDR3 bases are TGTGCCATCAGTGGGGAGGGTAGCGGGAGGGTGTTCCACAATGAGCAGTTCTTC. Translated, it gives CAISGEGSGRVFHNEQFF.

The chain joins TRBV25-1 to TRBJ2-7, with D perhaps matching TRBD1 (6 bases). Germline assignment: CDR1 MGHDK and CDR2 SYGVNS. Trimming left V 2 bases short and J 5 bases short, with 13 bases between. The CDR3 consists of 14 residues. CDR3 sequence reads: CASSEPTGRNEQYF. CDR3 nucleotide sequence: TGTGCCAGCAGTGAACCAACAGGGCGTAACGAGCAGTACTTC.

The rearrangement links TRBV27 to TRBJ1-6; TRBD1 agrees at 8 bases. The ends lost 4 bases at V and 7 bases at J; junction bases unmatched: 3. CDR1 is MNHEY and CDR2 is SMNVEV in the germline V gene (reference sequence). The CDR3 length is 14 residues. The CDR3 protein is CASSSGTGNSPLHF. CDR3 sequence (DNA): TGTGCCAGCAGTTCTGGGACAGGCAATTCACCCCTCCACTTT.

CDR3 nucleotide sequence: TGCAGCGTTGAAAGACAGGGGGAGACCTACGAGCAGTACTTC. Amino acid sequence: CSVERQGETYEQYF. The chain uses TRBV29-1 and TRBJ2-7, with 9 nucleotides matching TRBD1. This CDR3 spans 14 amino acids. With V trimmed by 2 bases and J by 2 bases, 4 bases remained unmatched. From germline, CDR1 is SQVTM and CDR2 ANQGSEA.